This T cell receptor beta chain was captured in a study of prognosis after radiotherapy for stage I lung cancer. Germline CDR1 reads LNHDA; CDR2 reads SQIVND (reference sequence). The CDR3 loop spans 15 amino acids. V dropped 3 bases and J dropped 0 bases, with 9 bases sitting between them. This clonotype has a count of ten or more. Two-round multiplex PCR amplified TCR beta CDR3 from genomic DNA. Initially, in first-round PCR, primers specific to each TRBV and TRBJ gene were used. One entry per CDR3 protein results from TCRdb running MiXCR on the multiplex PCR reads. The sample lists 20,000 or so distinct CDR3 sequences; roughly 26% were seen once.

Sequences were derived from PBMCs, sampled before or after stereotactic body radiation therapy (not recorded which). This chain uses TRBV19 with TRBJ1-5, with D possibly matching TRBD1 (5 bases). The origin of this receptor is a donor older than 45 with non-small cell lung cancer. This CDR3 reads CASSIPDSSNQPQHF. The CDR3 region has the DNA TGTGCCAGTAGTATCCCTGACAGTAGCAATCAGCCCCAGCATTTT.